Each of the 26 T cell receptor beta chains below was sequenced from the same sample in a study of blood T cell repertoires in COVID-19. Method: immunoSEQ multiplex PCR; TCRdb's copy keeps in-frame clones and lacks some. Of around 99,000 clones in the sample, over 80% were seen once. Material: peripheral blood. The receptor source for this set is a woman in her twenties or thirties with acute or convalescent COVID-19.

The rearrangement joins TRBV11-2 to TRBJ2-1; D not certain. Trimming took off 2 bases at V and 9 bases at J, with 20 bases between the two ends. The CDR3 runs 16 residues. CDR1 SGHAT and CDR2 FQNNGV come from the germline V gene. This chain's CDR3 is CASSLNPSPVVSEQFF. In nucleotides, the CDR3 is TGTGCCAGCAGCTTAAATCCTAGTCCCGTAGTCAGTGAGCAGTTCTTC.

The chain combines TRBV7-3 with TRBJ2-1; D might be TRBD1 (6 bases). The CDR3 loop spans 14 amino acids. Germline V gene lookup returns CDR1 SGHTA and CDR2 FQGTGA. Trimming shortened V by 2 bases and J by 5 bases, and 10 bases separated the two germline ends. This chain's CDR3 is CASSLSGTNNEQFF. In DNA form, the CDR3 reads TGTGCCAGCAGCTTATCCGGGACAAACAATGAGCAGTTCTTC. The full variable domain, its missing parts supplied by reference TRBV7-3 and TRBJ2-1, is GAGVSQTPSNKVTEKGKYVELRCDPISGHTALYWYRQSLGQGPEFLIYFQGTGAADDSGLPNDRFFAVRPEGSVSTLKIQRTERGDSAVYLCASSLSGTNNEQFFGPGTRLTVL.

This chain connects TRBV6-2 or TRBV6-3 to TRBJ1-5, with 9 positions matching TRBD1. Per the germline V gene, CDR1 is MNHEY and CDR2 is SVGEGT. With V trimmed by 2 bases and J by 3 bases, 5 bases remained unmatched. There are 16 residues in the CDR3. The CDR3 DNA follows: TGTGCCAGCAGTTACCCCGGGACAGGGTACAATCAGCCCCAGCATTTT. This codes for CASSYPGTGYNQPQHF.

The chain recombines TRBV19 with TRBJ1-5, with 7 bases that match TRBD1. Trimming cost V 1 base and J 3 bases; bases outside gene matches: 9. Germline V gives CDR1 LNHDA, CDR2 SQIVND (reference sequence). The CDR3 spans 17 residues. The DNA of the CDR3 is TGTGCCAGTAGTATAGCGCTTGGGACAGCCCCCAATCAGCCCCAGCATTTT. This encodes CASSIALGTAPNQPQHF. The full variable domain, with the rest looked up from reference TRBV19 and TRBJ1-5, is DGGITQSPKYLFRKEGQNVTLSCEQNLNHDAMYWYRQDPGQGLRLIYYSQIVNDFQKGDIAEGYSVSREKKESFPLTVTSAQKNPTAFYLCASSIALGTAPNQPQHFGDGTRLSIL.

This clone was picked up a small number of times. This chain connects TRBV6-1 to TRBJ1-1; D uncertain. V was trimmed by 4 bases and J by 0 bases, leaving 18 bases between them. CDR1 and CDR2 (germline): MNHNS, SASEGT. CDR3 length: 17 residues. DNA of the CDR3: TGTGCCAGCAGTGGCCTCGAAGCGGGAACTATGAACACTGAAGCTTTCTTT. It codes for CASSGLEAGTMNTEAFF.

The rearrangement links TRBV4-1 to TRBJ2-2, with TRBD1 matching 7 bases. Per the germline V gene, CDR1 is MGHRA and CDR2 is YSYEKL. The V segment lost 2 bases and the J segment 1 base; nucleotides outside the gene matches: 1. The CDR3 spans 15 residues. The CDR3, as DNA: TGCGCCAGCAGCCAACGGGACAGGAACACCGGGGAGCTGTTTTTT. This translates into CASSQRDRNTGELFF.

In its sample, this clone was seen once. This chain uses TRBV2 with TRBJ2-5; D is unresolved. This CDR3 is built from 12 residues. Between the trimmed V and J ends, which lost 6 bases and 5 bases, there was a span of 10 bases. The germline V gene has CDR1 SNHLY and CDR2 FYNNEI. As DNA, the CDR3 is TGTGCCAGCAGCACTTACTGGGAGACCCAGTACTTC. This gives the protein CASSTYWETQYF.

CDR3 bases: TGCGCCAGCAGCCTACAGGGGGTCACTGAAGCTTTCTTT. Protein: CASSLQGVTEAFF. V and J are TRBV5-1 and TRBJ1-1, with 8 bases fitting TRBD1. Trimming took 4 bases from V and 4 from J; bases not matched to a gene: 3. The CDR3 consists of 13 residues. Germline-derived CDR1 and CDR2 are SGHRS and YFSETQ. Using reference TRBV5-1 and TRBJ1-1 for the parts outside the CDR3, the full variable domain is KAGVTQTPRYLIKTRGQQVTLSCSPISGHRSVSWYQQTPGQGLQFLFEYFSETQRNKGNFPGRFSGRQFSNSRSEMNVSTLELGDSALYLCASSLQGVTEAFFGQGTRLTVV.

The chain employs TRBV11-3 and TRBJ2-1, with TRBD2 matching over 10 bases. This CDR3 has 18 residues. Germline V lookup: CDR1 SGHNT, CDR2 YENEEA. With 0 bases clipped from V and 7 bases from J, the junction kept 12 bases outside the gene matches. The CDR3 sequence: CASSLEPFSGGRVNEQFF. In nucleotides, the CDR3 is TGTGCCAGCAGCTTAGAGCCATTTAGCGGGGGGCGGGTAAATGAGCAGTTCTTC.

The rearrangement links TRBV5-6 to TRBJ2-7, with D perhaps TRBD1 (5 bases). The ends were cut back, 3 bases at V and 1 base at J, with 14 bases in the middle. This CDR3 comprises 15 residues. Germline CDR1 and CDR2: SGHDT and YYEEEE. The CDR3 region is CASSSPRQNSYEQYF. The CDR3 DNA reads TGTGCCAGCAGCTCGCCCAGACAGAATTCCTACGAGCAGTACTTC.

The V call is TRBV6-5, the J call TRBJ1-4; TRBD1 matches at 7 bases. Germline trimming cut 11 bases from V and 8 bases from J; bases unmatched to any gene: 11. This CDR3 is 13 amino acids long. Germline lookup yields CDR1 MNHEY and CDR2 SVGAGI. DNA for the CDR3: TGTGCCGGACAACAGGGGAGTAGGGAAAAACTGTTTTTT. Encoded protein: CAGQQGSREKLFF.

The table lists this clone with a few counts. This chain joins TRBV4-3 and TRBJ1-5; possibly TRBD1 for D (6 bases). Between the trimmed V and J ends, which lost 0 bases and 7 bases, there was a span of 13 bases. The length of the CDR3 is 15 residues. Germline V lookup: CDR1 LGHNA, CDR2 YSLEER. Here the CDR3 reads CASSQDWGPRQPQHF. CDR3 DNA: TGCGCCAGCAGCCAAGATTGGGGGCCAAGGCAGCCCCAGCATTTT.

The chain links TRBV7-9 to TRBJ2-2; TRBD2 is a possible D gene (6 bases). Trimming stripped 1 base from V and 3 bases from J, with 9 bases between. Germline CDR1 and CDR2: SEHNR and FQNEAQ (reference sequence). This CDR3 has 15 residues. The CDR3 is CASSLGDSYTGELFF. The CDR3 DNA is TGTGCCAGCAGCTTAGGGGACTCCTACACCGGGGAGCTGTTTTTT.

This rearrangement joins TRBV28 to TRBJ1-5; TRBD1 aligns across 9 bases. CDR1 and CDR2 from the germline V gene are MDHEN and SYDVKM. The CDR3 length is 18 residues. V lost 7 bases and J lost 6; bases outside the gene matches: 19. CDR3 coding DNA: TGTGCCAGCACCCCTACCGCAGGACAGGGGCCGGCGGGTCAGCCCCAGCATTTT. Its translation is CASTPTAGQGPAGQPQHF.

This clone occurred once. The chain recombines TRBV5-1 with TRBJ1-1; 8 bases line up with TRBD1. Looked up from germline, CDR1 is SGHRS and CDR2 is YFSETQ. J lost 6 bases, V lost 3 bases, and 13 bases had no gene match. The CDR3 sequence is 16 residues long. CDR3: CASSSNSGTGTSEAFF. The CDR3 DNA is TGCGCCAGCAGCTCAAATTCCGGGACAGGTACTTCTGAAGCTTTCTTT.

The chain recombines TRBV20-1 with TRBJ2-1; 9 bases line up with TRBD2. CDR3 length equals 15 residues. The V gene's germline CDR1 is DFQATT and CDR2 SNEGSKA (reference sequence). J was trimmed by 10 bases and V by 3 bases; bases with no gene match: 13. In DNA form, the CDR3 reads TGCAGTGCTAGTAGCGGGGCGGGGGGGCCCTGGGAGCAGTTCTTC. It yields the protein CSASSGAGGPWEQFF.

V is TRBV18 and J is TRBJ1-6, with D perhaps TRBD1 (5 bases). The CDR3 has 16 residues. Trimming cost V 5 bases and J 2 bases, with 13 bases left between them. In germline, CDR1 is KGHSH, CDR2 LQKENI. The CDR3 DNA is TGTGCCAGCTCATTAGGCAAGACAGCCTATAATTCACCCCTCCACTTT. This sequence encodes CASSLGKTAYNSPLHF. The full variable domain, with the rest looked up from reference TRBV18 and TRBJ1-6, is NAGVMQNPRHLVRRRGQEARLRCSPMKGHSHVYWYRQLPEEGLKFMVYLQKENIIDESGMPKERFSAEFPKEGPSILRIQQVVRGDSAAYFCASSLGKTAYNSPLHFGNGTRLTVT.

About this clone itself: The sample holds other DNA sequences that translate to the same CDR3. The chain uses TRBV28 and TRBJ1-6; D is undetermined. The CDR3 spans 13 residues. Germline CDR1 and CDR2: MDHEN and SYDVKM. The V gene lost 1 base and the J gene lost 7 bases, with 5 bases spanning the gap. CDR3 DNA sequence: TGTGCCAGCAGTTTATTCAGGAATTCACCCCTCCACTTT. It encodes CASSLFRNSPLHF.

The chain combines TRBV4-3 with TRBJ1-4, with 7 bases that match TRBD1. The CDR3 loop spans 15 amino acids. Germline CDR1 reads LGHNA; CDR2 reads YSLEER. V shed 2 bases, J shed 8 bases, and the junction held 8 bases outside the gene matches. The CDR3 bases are TGCGCCAGCAGCCAAAGTCCCAGGGGGAACGAAAAACTGTTTTTT. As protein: CASSQSPRGNEKLFF.

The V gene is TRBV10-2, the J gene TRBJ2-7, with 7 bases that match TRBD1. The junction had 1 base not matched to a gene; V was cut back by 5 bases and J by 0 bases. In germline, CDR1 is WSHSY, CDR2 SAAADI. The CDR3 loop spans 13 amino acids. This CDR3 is CASSWDSSYEQYF. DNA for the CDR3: TGCGCCAGCAGTTGGGACAGCTCCTACGAGCAGTACTTC.

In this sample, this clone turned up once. This CDR3 is CASTPGSWGLSYEQYF. CDR3 coding DNA: TGTGCCAGCACCCCCGGGAGTTGGGGCCTCTCCTACGAGCAGTACTTC. The chain joins TRBV2 to TRBJ2-7; D possibly corresponds to TRBD2 (6 bases). V lost 7 bases, J lost 0 bases, and 19 bases lay in between. The CDR3 loop spans 16 amino acids. Germline-derived CDR1 and CDR2 are SNHLY and FYNNEI.

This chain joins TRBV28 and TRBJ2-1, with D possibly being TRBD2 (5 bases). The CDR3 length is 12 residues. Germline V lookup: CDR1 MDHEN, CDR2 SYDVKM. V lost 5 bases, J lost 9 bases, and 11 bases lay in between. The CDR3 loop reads CASSLTSGEQFF. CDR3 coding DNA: TGTGCCAGCAGTCTAACTAGTGGTGAGCAGTTCTTC.

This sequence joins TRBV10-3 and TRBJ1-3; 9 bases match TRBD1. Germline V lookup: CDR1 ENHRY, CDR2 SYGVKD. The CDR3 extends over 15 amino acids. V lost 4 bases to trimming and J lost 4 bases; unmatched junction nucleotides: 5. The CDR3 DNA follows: TGTGCCATCAGTGCAACAGGGGGCTTCGGAAACACCATATATTTT. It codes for CAISATGGFGNTIYF.

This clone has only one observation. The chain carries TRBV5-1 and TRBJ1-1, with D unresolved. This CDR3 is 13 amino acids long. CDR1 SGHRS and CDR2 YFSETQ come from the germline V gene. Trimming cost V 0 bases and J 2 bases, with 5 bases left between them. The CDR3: CASSLGENTEAFF. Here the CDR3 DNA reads TGCGCCAGCAGCTTGGGAGAAAACACTGAAGCTTTCTTT.

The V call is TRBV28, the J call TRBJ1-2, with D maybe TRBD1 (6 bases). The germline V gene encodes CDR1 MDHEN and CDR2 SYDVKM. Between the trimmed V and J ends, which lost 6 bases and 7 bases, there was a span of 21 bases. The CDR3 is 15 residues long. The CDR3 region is CASSQAGHFSSGYTF. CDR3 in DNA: TGTGCCAGCAGCCAAGCGGGACATTTCTCCTCTGGCTACACCTTC.

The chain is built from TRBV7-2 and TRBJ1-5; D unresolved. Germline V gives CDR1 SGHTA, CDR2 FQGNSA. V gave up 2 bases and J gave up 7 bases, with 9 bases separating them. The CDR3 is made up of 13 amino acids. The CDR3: CASSLRGEQPQHF. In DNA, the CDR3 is TGTGCCAGCAGCTTAAGAGGAGAGCAGCCCCAGCATTTT.